The rows below give T cell receptor beta chains drawn from one sample of a study of blood T cells in healthy people across ages. TCRdb reanalysed the 5' RACE reads using MiXCR and keeps one entry per CDR3 protein. The sample consists of roughly 700,000 distinct CDR3 sequences, 49% of them appearing once. Source material: blood. The receptors were gathered from a woman aged 60-75 years in good health. Both conserved end residues are part of each CDR3. Each record gives: clone size, V gene, D gene, J gene, CDR3 DNA, CDR3 protein. The D gene is left open where the match is weak. The listing skips clone size in some rows; elsewhere it reads once, few, many or a size class.

abundance: NA; v_gene: TRBV11-3; d_gene: NA; j_gene: TRBJ2-3; CDR3nt: TGTGCCAGCAGCCCGGGACTGGGGGGGGGCGGCACAGATACGCAGTATTTT; CDR3aa: CASSPGLGGGGTDTQYF
abundance: NA; v_gene: TRBV6-5; d_gene: NA; j_gene: TRBJ2-1; CDR3nt: TGTGCCAGCAGATCCGCGACTAGCTACAATGAGCAGTTCTTC; CDR3aa: CASRSATSYNEQFF
abundance: many; v_gene: TRBV12-5; d_gene: TRBD2; j_gene: TRBJ2-5; CDR3nt: TGTGCTAGTGGTTCCGGGACTAGCGCAGAGACCCAGTACTTC; CDR3aa: CASGSGTSAETQYF
abundance: NA; v_gene: TRBV2; d_gene: NA; j_gene: TRBJ1-1; CDR3nt: TGTGCCAGCAAGGAAACCAGATCTGGAAACACTGAAGCTTTCTTT; CDR3aa: CASKETRSGNTEAFF
abundance: few; v_gene: TRBV12-3/TRBV12-4; d_gene: TRBD1; j_gene: TRBJ1-5; CDR3nt: TGTGCCAGCAGCACACAGGGGGACAATCAGCCCCAGCATTTT; CDR3aa: CASSTQGDNQPQHF
abundance: NA; v_gene: TRBV4-2; d_gene: NA; j_gene: TRBJ2-2; CDR3nt: TGTGCCAGCAGCCAATGGAGGGGATCCGGGGAGCTGTTTTTT; CDR3aa: CASSQWRGSGELFF
abundance: few; v_gene: TRBV7-2; d_gene: TRBD1; j_gene: TRBJ2-7; CDR3nt: TGTGCCAGCAGCTTAGCGACGGGACAGGACTACGAGCAGTACTTC; CDR3aa: CASSLATGQDYEQYF
abundance: NA; v_gene: TRBV4-2; d_gene: NA; j_gene: TRBJ2-5; CDR3nt: TGTGCCAGCAGCCAAGGAGTACTAGAAGAGACCCAGTACTTC; CDR3aa: CASSQGVLEETQYF
abundance: NA; v_gene: TRBV6-5; d_gene: TRBD1; j_gene: TRBJ1-5; CDR3nt: TGTGCCAGCAGGTCGGGACAGGATCAGCCCCAGCATTTT; CDR3aa: CASRSGQDQPQHF
abundance: NA; v_gene: TRBV20-1; d_gene: NA; j_gene: TRBJ2-3; CDR3nt: TGCAGTGCTTCCCCCCCACGCGACAGGACCTCAGATACGCAGTATTTT; CDR3aa: CSASPPRDRTSDTQYF
abundance: NA; v_gene: TRBV7-9; d_gene: TRBD2; j_gene: TRBJ2-7; CDR3nt: TGTGCCAGCAGCGCCTCTAGCGGGTTACCGTACGAGCAGTACTTC; CDR3aa: CASSASSGLPYEQYF
abundance: many; v_gene: TRBV4-3; d_gene: TRBD2; j_gene: TRBJ2-3; CDR3nt: TGCGCCAGCAGCCAAGAGCCCGGGAGGGGGGATACGCAGTATTTT; CDR3aa: CASSQEPGRGDTQYF
abundance: NA; v_gene: TRBV5-1; d_gene: NA; j_gene: TRBJ2-5; CDR3nt: TGCGCCAGCAGCGAGCGGCAAGAGACCCAGTACTTC; CDR3aa: CASSERQETQYF
abundance: NA; v_gene: TRBV7-2; d_gene: NA; j_gene: TRBJ2-1; CDR3nt: TGTGCCAGCAGCTTAGATGGCAGGGTGAAAGGCAATGAGCAGTTCTTC; CDR3aa: CASSLDGRVKGNEQFF
abundance: few; v_gene: TRBV7-9; d_gene: NA; j_gene: TRBJ2-3; CDR3nt: TGTGCCAGCAGCCCTGCCCTTCGGACGGGGGAGAGCACAGATACGCAGTATTTT; CDR3aa: CASSPALRTGESTDTQYF
abundance: few; v_gene: TRBV6-2/TRBV6-3; d_gene: NA; j_gene: TRBJ2-5; CDR3nt: TGTGCCAGCAGTTCCCTAGCACAGGGAGTCGCAGAGACCCAGTACTTC; CDR3aa: CASSSLAQGVAETQYF
abundance: few; v_gene: TRBV9; d_gene: TRBD2; j_gene: TRBJ2-4; CDR3nt: TGTGCCAGCAGCGCGTCACGCCTAGCGGGAGGTACCAAAAACATTCAGTACTTC; CDR3aa: CASSASRLAGGTKNIQYF
abundance: NA; v_gene: TRBV20-1; d_gene: NA; j_gene: TRBJ2-5; CDR3nt: TGCAGTGCGGCAACGGGACGGATTTACCAGCAGTACTTC; CDR3aa: CSAATGRIYQQYF
abundance: NA; v_gene: TRBV27; d_gene: TRBD2; j_gene: TRBJ2-5; CDR3nt: TGTGCCAGCAGTTTACGACATAGCGGGGTCAGGTCCTACAATGAGCAGTACTTC; CDR3aa: CASSLRHSGVRSYNEQYF
abundance: NA; v_gene: TRBV9; d_gene: NA; j_gene: TRBJ2-5; CDR3nt: TGTGCCAGCAGCCCAATCCTCACGGACCGAGAGACCCAGTACTTC; CDR3aa: CASSPILTDRETQYF
abundance: few; v_gene: TRBV7-2; d_gene: NA; j_gene: TRBJ2-5; CDR3nt: TGTGCCAGCAGTACGGGACACCCCGCCAGGGAGACCCAGTACTTC; CDR3aa: CASSTGHPARETQYF
abundance: NA; v_gene: TRBV7-9; d_gene: TRBD1; j_gene: TRBJ1-6; CDR3nt: TGTGCCAGCAGCGAGGGACAGGGGGGAGGTTCACCCCTCCACTTT; CDR3aa: CASSEGQGGGSPLHF
abundance: NA; v_gene: TRBV15; d_gene: TRBD1; j_gene: TRBJ1-1; CDR3nt: TGTGCCACCAGCAGAGGAAGCAGGGGGCGAACTGAAGCTTTCTTT; CDR3aa: CATSRGSRGRTEAFF
abundance: NA; v_gene: TRBV15; d_gene: TRBD1; j_gene: TRBJ2-5; CDR3nt: TGTGCCACCAGCAGATGGGACAGGGGAGCTCGGACCCAGTACTTC; CDR3aa: CATSRWDRGARTQYF
abundance: once; v_gene: TRBV7-2; d_gene: TRBD2; j_gene: TRBJ2-7; CDR3nt: TGTGCCAGCAGCCTACTGAGGGCGGGAGGGACTCGAAAGCAGTACTTC; CDR3aa: CASSLLRAGGTRKQYF
abundance: few; v_gene: TRBV29-1; d_gene: NA; j_gene: TRBJ1-4; CDR3nt: TGCAGCGTTGGCTTGGACAATAAGTTATTGTTTTTT; CDR3aa: CSVGLDNKLLFF
abundance: NA; v_gene: TRBV30; d_gene: NA; j_gene: TRBJ1-2; CDR3nt: TGTGCCTGGACCGGGACGGGTGACTATGGCTACACCTTC; CDR3aa: CAWTGTGDYGYTF
abundance: NA; v_gene: TRBV18; d_gene: NA; j_gene: TRBJ1-1; CDR3nt: TGTGCCAGCTCACCACCTTCCCTTGCAGGCGCTGAAGCTTTCTTT; CDR3aa: CASSPPSLAGAEAFF
abundance: NA; v_gene: TRBV20-1; d_gene: NA; j_gene: TRBJ1-4; CDR3nt: TGCAGTGCCCCCCGGGGAAAGGGTGAAAAACTGTTTTTT; CDR3aa: CSAPRGKGEKLFF
abundance: NA; v_gene: TRBV18; d_gene: NA; j_gene: TRBJ2-7; CDR3nt: TGTGCCAGCTCACCAGCGACGGGCCGCTCCTACGAGCAGTACTTC; CDR3aa: CASSPATGRSYEQYF
abundance: NA; v_gene: TRBV9; d_gene: NA; j_gene: TRBJ2-3; CDR3nt: TGTGCCAGCAGTGGACCACACACAGATACGCAGTATTTT; CDR3aa: CASSGPHTDTQYF
abundance: few; v_gene: TRBV6-5; d_gene: NA; j_gene: TRBJ2-7; CDR3nt: TGTGCCAGCACCCGCAGGGACGGCTCCTACGAGCAGTACTTC; CDR3aa: CASTRRDGSYEQYF
abundance: many; v_gene: TRBV29-1; d_gene: NA; j_gene: TRBJ2-5; CDR3nt: TGCAGCGTTGACTCGGACAGAGAGACCCAGTACTTC; CDR3aa: CSVDSDRETQYF
abundance: NA; v_gene: TRBV11-2; d_gene: NA; j_gene: TRBJ1-2; CDR3nt: TGTGCCAGCAGCACTAGCCCGGGACTGTACTATGGCTACACCTTC; CDR3aa: CASSTSPGLYYGYTF
abundance: NA; v_gene: TRBV6-2/TRBV6-3; d_gene: TRBD1; j_gene: TRBJ2-1; CDR3nt: TGTGCCAGCAGTTCGGACAGGTATGAACTCAATGAGCAGTTCTTC; CDR3aa: CASSSDRYELNEQFF
abundance: once; v_gene: TRBV2; d_gene: NA; j_gene: TRBJ2-5; CDR3nt: TGTGCCAGAAGACTGAAAGAGACCCAGTACTTC; CDR3aa: CARRLKETQYF
abundance: once; v_gene: TRBV28; d_gene: NA; j_gene: TRBJ2-7; CDR3nt: TGTGCCAGCGCCTCCGGGACTCACGCCTACGAGCAGTACTTC; CDR3aa: CASASGTHAYEQYF
abundance: few; v_gene: TRBV7-6; d_gene: NA; j_gene: TRBJ2-1; CDR3nt: TGTGCCAGCAGCCCTAGTTCACTTATCTCCTACAATGAGCAGTTCTTC; CDR3aa: CASSPSSLISYNEQFF
abundance: once; v_gene: TRBV20-1; d_gene: NA; j_gene: TRBJ1-1; CDR3nt: TGCAGTGTGCCCCCCAGGTTCGGCACTGACGCTTTCTTT; CDR3aa: CSVPPRFGTDAFF
abundance: many; v_gene: TRBV5-1; d_gene: NA; j_gene: TRBJ2-5; CDR3nt: TGTGCCAGCAGCTTAAAAGGAGAGACCCAGTACTTC; CDR3aa: CASSLKGETQYF
abundance: NA; v_gene: TRBV6-4; d_gene: TRBD2; j_gene: TRBJ2-6; CDR3nt: TGTGCCAGCAGTGACTCGATACTAGCGGGCTCTGGGGCCAACGTCCTGACTTTC; CDR3aa: CASSDSILAGSGANVLTF
abundance: many; v_gene: TRBV12-3/TRBV12-4; d_gene: TRBD1; j_gene: TRBJ2-7; CDR3nt: TGTGCCAGCAGCTCGAAGTACAGGGGGAACGGCGAGCAGTACTTC; CDR3aa: CASSSKYRGNGEQYF
abundance: NA; v_gene: TRBV5-1; d_gene: NA; j_gene: TRBJ2-1; CDR3nt: TGCGCCAGCAGCTTGGCGGCAGGACCGTATGAGCAGTTCTTC; CDR3aa: CASSLAAGPYEQFF
abundance: NA; v_gene: TRBV20-1; d_gene: TRBD2; j_gene: TRBJ2-5; CDR3nt: TGCAGTGCTAGAGAGGGACTAGCGGGAGAGACCCAGTACTTC; CDR3aa: CSAREGLAGETQYF